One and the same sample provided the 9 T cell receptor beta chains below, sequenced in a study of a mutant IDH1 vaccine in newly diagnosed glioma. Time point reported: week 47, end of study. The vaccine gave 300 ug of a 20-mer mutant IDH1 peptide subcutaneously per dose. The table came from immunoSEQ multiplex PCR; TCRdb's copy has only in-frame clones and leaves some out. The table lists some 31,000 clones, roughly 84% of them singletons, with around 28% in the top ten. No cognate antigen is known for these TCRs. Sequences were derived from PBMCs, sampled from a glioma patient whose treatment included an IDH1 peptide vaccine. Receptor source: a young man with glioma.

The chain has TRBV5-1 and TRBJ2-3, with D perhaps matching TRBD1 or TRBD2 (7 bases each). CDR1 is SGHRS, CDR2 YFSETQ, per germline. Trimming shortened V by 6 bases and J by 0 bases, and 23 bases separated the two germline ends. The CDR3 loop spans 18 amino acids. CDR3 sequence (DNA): TGCGCCAGCAAGCCGGGACAGTACTTGCGGGGGAGCACAGATACGCAGTATTTT. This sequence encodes CASKPGQYLRGSTDTQYF.

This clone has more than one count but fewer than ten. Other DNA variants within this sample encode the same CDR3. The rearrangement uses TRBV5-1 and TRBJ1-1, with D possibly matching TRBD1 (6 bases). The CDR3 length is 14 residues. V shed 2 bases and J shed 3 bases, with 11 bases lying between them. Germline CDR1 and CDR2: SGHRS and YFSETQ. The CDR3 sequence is CASSLAGGDTEAFF. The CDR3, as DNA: TGCGCCAGCAGCTTAGCGGGGGGCGACACTGAAGCTTTCTTT.

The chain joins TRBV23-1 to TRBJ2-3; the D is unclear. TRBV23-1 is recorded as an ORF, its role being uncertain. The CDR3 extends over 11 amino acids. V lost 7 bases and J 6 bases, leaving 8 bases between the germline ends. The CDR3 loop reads CASKKTDTQYF. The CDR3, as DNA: TGCGCCAGCAAGAAAACTGATACGCAGTATTTT.

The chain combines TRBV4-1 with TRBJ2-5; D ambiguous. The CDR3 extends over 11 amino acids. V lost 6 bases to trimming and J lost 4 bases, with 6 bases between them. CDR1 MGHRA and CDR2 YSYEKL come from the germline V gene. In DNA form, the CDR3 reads TGCGCCAGCAGTCAGCGAGAGACCCAGTACTTC. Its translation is CASSQRETQYF.

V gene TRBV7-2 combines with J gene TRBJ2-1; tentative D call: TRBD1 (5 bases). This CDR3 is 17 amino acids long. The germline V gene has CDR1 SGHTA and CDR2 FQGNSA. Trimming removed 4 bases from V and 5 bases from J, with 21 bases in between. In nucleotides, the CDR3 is TGTGCCAGCAGCTGGCCCTGGGGTGGCCCAGGGCACAATGAGCAGTTCTTC. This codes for CASSWPWGGPGHNEQFF. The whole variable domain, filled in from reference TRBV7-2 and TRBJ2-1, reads GAGVSQSPSNKVTEKGKDVELRCDPISGHTALYWYRQSLGQGLEFLIYFQGNSAPDKSGLPSDRFSAERTGGSVSTLTIQRTQQEDSAVYLCASSWPWGGPGHNEQFFGPGTRLTVL.

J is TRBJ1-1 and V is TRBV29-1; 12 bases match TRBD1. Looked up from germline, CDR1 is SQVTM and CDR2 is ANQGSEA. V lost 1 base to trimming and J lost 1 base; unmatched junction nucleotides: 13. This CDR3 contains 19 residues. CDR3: CSVEGRWGQGAGANTEAFF. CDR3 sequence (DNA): TGCAGCGTTGAAGGGAGGTGGGGACAGGGGGCCGGTGCGAACACTGAAGCTTTCTTT.

The CDR3: CASSERQGNFYEQYF. For the CDR3, the DNA is TGTGCCAGCAGTGAAAGACAGGGTAATTTCTACGAGCAGTACTTC. This chain links TRBV2 with TRBJ2-7, with 7 bases matching TRBD1. V was clipped by 2 bases and J by 3 bases; unmatched bases: 7. Germline assignment: CDR1 SNHLY and CDR2 FYNNEI. The CDR3 is made up of 15 amino acids.

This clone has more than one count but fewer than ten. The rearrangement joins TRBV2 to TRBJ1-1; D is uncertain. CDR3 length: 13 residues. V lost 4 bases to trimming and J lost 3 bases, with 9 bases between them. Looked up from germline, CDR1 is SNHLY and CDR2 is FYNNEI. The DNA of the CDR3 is TGTGCCAGCAGTGGAGTCAGCTACACTGAAGCTTTCTTT. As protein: CASSGVSYTEAFF. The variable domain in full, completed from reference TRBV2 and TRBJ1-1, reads EPEVTQTPSHQVTQMGQEVILRCVPISNHLYFYWYRQILGQKVEFLVSFYNNEISEKSEIFDDQFSVERPDGSNFTLKIRSTKLEDSAMYFCASSGVSYTEAFFGQGTRLTVV.

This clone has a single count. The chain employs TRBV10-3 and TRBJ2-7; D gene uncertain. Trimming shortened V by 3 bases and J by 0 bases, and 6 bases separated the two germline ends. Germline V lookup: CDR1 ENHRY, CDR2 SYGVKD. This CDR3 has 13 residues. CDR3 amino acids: CAISEGHSYEQYF. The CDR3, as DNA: TGTGCCATCAGTGAAGGGCACTCCTACGAGCAGTACTTC.